The 9 T cell receptor beta chains reported below all come from one sample, sequenced in a study of CD8 T cells in Susac syndrome. The RNA, roughly 0.45 to 1 ug, was put through reverse transcription using random hexamers. MiXCR was run by TCRdb on the immunoSEQ multiplex PCR reads, yielding one entry per CDR3 protein. The repertoire consists of about 80,000 distinct CDR3 sequences, with around 94% occurring once and the leading ten covering 0.26%. Sample: CD8+ T cells from PBMCs. Source of these receptors: a human donor in good health.

This clonotype was detected only once. V gene TRBV9 combines with J gene TRBJ1-1, with a weak D call TRBD1 (6 bases). There are 13 residues in the CDR3. Trimming left V 2 bases short and J 5 bases short, with 10 bases between. Germline CDR1 and CDR2: SGDLS and YYNGEE. The CDR3 DNA reads TGTGCCAGCAGCGTGGGGGGGCCGACTGAAGCTTTCTTT. Encoded protein: CASSVGGPTEAFF.

J is TRBJ2-7 and V is TRBV5-1; perhaps TRBD1 as D (6 bases). The CDR3 covers 15 residues. Trimming stripped 0 bases from V and 1 base from J, with 11 bases between. The germline V gene has CDR1 SGHRS and CDR2 YFSETQ. CDR3 sequence reads: CASSLEGHLSYEQYF. Written as DNA, the CDR3 is TGCGCCAGCAGCTTGGAGGGACACCTATCCTACGAGCAGTACTTC.

V usage is TRBV7-9 and J usage is TRBJ2-1, with 10 nucleotides matching TRBD1. Germline V gives CDR1 SEHNR, CDR2 FQNEAQ (reference sequence). The CDR3 contains 16 residues. The V and J ends lost 5 bases and 9 bases, in that order; junction bases with no gene match: 13. Written as DNA, the CDR3 is TGTGCCAGCAGCCACCCCCGGGACAGGGGCCAGAGTGAGCAGTTCTTC. Encoded protein: CASSHPRDRGQSEQFF.

This clonotype was seen only a few times. V usage is TRBV6-1 and J usage is TRBJ2-7; D call uncertain. Germline V lookup: CDR1 MNHNS, CDR2 SASEGT. V was cut by 6 bases and J by 1 base, with 10 bases left in between. The CDR3 loop spans 13 amino acids. The CDR3 sequence is CASSELGSYEQYV. The DNA for the CDR3 is TGTGCCAGCAGCGAGCTGGGGTCCTACGAGCAGTACGTC.

This clonotype was recorded only once. The chain carries TRBV6-6 and TRBJ1-1; D might be TRBD1 (5 bases). This CDR3 comprises 15 residues. Germline V CDR1 and CDR2: MNHNY, SVGAGI (reference sequence). With 3 bases removed from V and 3 bases from J, the gap between germline ends came to 14 bases. The CDR3 nucleotides are TGTGCCAGCAGTTATTCGGGGGGGAGGTACACTGAAGCTTTCTTT. Protein sequence: CASSYSGGRYTEAFF.

The chain combines TRBV7-8 with TRBJ2-3; TRBD2 aligns across 10 bases. CDR1 SGHVS and CDR2 FQNEAQ come from the germline V gene. The CDR3 contains 14 residues. V was clipped by 5 bases and J by 4 bases; unmatched bases: 3. The CDR3 DNA reads TGTGCCAGCAGCCTAGGACTAGCGGCAGATACGCAGTATTTT. It yields the protein CASSLGLAADTQYF.

The chain joins TRBV6-2 or TRBV6-3 to TRBJ2-5; D call uncertain. CDR1 is MNHEY, CDR2 SVGEGT, per germline. Trimming stripped 2 bases from V and 5 bases from J, with 6 bases between. CDR3 length: 12 residues. The CDR3 reads CASSYPTETQYF. The DNA of the CDR3 is TGTGCCAGCAGTTACCCGACGGAGACCCAGTACTTC.

DNA for the CDR3: TGCGCCAGCAGCTTAGCAGCGGGACAAGAGACCCAGTACTTC. The encoded protein is CASSLAAGQETQYF. The V call is TRBV5-1, the J call TRBJ2-5; TRBD2 agrees at 7 bases. The germline V gene has CDR1 SGHRS and CDR2 YFSETQ. The CDR3 has 14 residues. The V gene end was trimmed by 2 bases and the J gene end by 2 bases; junction bases not matched to a gene: 3.

The rearrangement uses TRBV20-1 and TRBJ2-1; D gene unclear. CDR1 is DFQATT and CDR2 is SNEGSKA in the germline V gene (reference sequence). The CDR3 is 15 amino acids. V was clipped by 0 bases and J by 10 bases, with 19 bases between them. The CDR3 sequence: CSAREGRYALREQFF. The CDR3 nucleotides are TGCAGTGCTAGAGAGGGCCGGTACGCCTTACGAGAGCAGTTCTTC.